This T cell receptor beta chain appears in the sequencing data of a study of cytomegalovirus exposure and HLA in healthy donors (dated by TCRdb to about 2017). For the study in its entirety: An earlier analysis of several hundred of the donors reported around 280 Gb of sequence data and 117 million unique TCR beta sequences obtained from about 179 million T cells. In addition to the first cohort of several hundred subjects, a separate validation cohort of 100 to 150 different subjects was used. Both class I and class II loci were covered by HLA typing, at four-digit resolution. The genetic ancestry cluster associated with self-reported Caucasian donors included 81% of the 398 genotyped donors. About 280 gigabases of sequencing data and around 80 million unique TCR sequences made up an early release that covered 640 HLA-typed donors. The number of typed donors differed by locus: roughly 620-640 for A, B, C, DRB1 and DQB1; about 520 for DQA1; around 610 for DPA1; and roughly 450 for DPB1. In an earlier analysis of roughly 580 of the donors, high-throughput TCR beta sequencing was used to judge whether each TCR beta V gene segment behaved as functional or pseudogenic. In the later analysis, no new phenotypic data were used to find candidate immune exposures; instead, reliance was placed on TCR beta sequences and their occurrence across donors. The study aimed to test whether signatures of past pathogen exposure could be identified by cataloging public T cell receptors. Roughly five DR-DQ haplotypes were handled as single units for association and clustering, since linkage in the cohort was strong. The study used immunosequencing to profile the T cell repertoires of approximately 650 subjects and linked those repertoires to cytomegalovirus serostatus. Among a few hundred genotyped donors of the cohort, an average of approximately 240,000 unique TCR beta nucleotide sequences were sequenced per donor, roughly a sixth of them non-productive. A later analysis re-analyzed previously published TCR beta repertoires from 550 to 700 donors and added high-resolution HLA genotyping to study TCR occurrence patterns. The study combined high-throughput TCR immunosequencing, statistical association of individual TCRs with disease status, and machine learning to predict cytomegalovirus infection status. Every repertoire in the discovery cohort had been generated on one and the same sequencing platform. Donor age, sex, ethnicity and CMV serostatus were compiled alongside the repertoire data. Genome-wide SNP genotypes for about 65% of the 666 donors were used in a later genetic analysis, which treated that subset as a discovery cohort.

Looking up the germline V gene (reference sequence) yields CDR1 SGHKS and CDR2 YYEKEE. The CDR3 sequence holds 15 residues, the cysteine and phenylalanine included. The DNA shown is the 45-base CDR3, in frame from base 1. V is reduced by 4 bases and J by 7 bases, leaving a spacing of 15 bases between them. The cohort consisted of 666 healthy bone marrow donors. At the time of sampling, every cohort member was nominally healthy, though immune exposures that went unrecorded were likely present. The donor tested CMV seropositive, placing the donor among the 250 to 350 seropositive members of the cohort. A peripheral blood sample was collected from each donor, and TCR beta sequencing was performed on peripheral blood mononuclear cells. Genomic DNA extraction from the blood cell samples was performed with the Qiagen DNeasy Blood Extraction Kit. Paper-wide results and their limitations: A later analysis associated 15,000 to 20,000 TCR beta sequences with specific HLA alleles at a false discovery rate of 0.05. In a later analysis, HLA-associated TCR beta chains showed more clonal expansion and lower generation probabilities than non-associated chains that were equally common. Some 16 rarely observed V segments, including chromosome 9 orphons, were excluded from the earlier analysis of about 610 of the donors because counts were too low. A further reported finding was that TCR beta sequences accurately predicted the HLA-A and HLA-B alleles for most subjects in the first cohort. The study gave a list of 150 to 200 TCR beta chains associated with cytomegalovirus. A cluster of highly shared sequence variants was judged likely to represent a technical artifact of the sequencing pipeline. Because some donors lacked HLA typing at each locus, the association tests relied only on the typed subset. The cohort was sequenced for TCR beta chains only, and without alpha or paired-chain data the features that could be detected were limited. Because the 87-base-pair reads could not distinguish some IMGT-functional V segments, including TRBV6-2 and TRBV6-3, those segments were excluded. For the cohort, immune exposure information was limited to CMV serostatus. Linkage disequilibrium might explain the correlated functional status among segregating V segments, but an unknown experimental factor could not be excluded. Roughly uniform sequencing depth across donors was assumed in presence/absence analyses, although this assumption may not hold. According to a later genetic analysis, donors in an Asian-associated ancestry cluster had fewer N-insertions in productive TCRs than the approximately 610-donor mean. According to a later analysis, parvovirus B19, influenza, CMV and Epstein-Barr virus appeared linked to several top co-occurrence clusters. According to the authors, the approach could potentially be generalized to other disease states and immunological phenotypes. A later analysis found that TCR association rates varied across HLA loci, with DRB1 alleles showing the most associated TCRs and HLA-C alleles the fewest. Most CMV-associated TCR beta chains appeared to be HLA-restricted in a later analysis, and the HLA associations seemed to be driven largely by CMV exposure. Cytomegalovirus status was reported to be diagnosed by the classifier with high specificity and sensitivity in both the original and validation cohorts. In vitro tests confirmed that a few of the cytomegalovirus-associated TCR beta chains recognize cytomegalovirus antigens. When HLA alleles, especially DR and DQ, strongly co-occurred, attributing TCR associations to individual alleles was difficult. A later genetic analysis associated a missense DCLRE1C variant with V-gene and J-gene trimming of TCR beta chains, and an independent cohort replicated the association. Across donors, most TCR sequences were observed very rarely, whereas some public TCRs were present in many individuals. In an earlier analysis of fewer than 700 of the donors, most TCR beta V segments appeared in productive rearrangements about 87% or about 30% of the time, broadly matching IMGT annotations.

Library method: the immunoSEQ multiplex PCR assay. For the multiplex PCR, a mixture combining 60 forward primers for TCR Vbeta segments and 13 reverse primers for TCR Jbeta segments was used. The CDR3 region of rearranged TCR beta genes was amplified from genomic DNA with a multiplex PCR assay. The amplified TCR beta libraries were sequenced on the Illumina HiSeq System as 87-base-pair reads. The paper's processing steps were these. A later analysis counted some 80 million unique TCR beta chains across the 600 to 850 repertoires, and approximately 11 million of these chains were shared by at least two donors. Raw reads were error-corrected and collapsed into unique sequences with a nearest-neighbor algorithm that merged closely related sequences to remove PCR and sequencing errors. To assign V, D and J gene segments, CDR3 sequences were aligned to IMGT reference sequences. Each retained sequence needed at least a six-nucleotide match to both a V gene segment and a J gene segment. Rearrangements were called productive when the CDR3 lacked stop codons and stayed in frame with V and J; all others were non-productive. CDR3 was defined according to IMGT convention as the region running from the second conserved V-encoded cysteine to the conserved J-encoded phenylalanine. The earlier analysis of some 540 of the donors excluded any sequence lacking an unambiguous match to a single V gene segment. In an earlier analysis of approximately 590 of the donors, a V segment was called functional when productive rearrangements were above 56.7%, and segregating when the standard deviation between donors exceeded 5%. To diagnose cytomegalovirus status from the catalog of TCR beta chain sequences, a statistical classification framework was built. A later analysis assigned V and J genes by comparing TCR nucleotide sequences with IMGT/GENE-DB human TR gene sequences. In a later analysis, CDR3 sequences and most-parsimonious VDJ recombination scenarios were assigned using the TCRdist pipeline. In a later analysis, each TCR beta chain was defined by its CDR3 amino acid sequence together with its V-gene family, and reads lacking a unique V-gene family were excluded. To address suspected cross-contamination and a sequencing artifact, a later analysis removed several hundred highly shared, low-generation-probability nucleotide sequences. A later analysis calculated a clonal expansion index for each public chain from normalized within-repertoire ranks of inferred template counts. A later analysis computed generation probabilities with a VDJ recombination model fitted to out-of-frame rearrangements, and checked the results against IGoR. In a later analysis, TCR-TCR, TCR-HLA and TCR-CMV co-occurrence was scored with hypergeometric tests, and a repertoire-size bias correction was applied to TCR pairs. False discovery rates were estimated in a later analysis by permuting HLA or CMV assignments 20 times. In a later analysis, co-occurring TCRs were grouped using DBSCAN, with TCRdist sequence similarity added in when clustering inside HLA-allele-positive subsets. Co-occurrence clustering excluded repertoires with fewer than 30,000 or more than 120,000 public chains, plus five with anomalous nucleotide sharing. TCRdb's version of the immuneACCESS table is confined to in-frame rearrangements and falls short of the full clone set. An unresolved V gene accounts for under half of the shortfall where checked; the remainder is of unknown origin. V and J calls and clone size follow that table, whereas D and trimming were derived from the DNA. The sample table shows 150,000 to 200,000 clones, and 77% are seen once. Together, the top ten hold less than 4.5% of the sample.

Notes on this clone: The antigen it binds to is not known. Base qualities are missing; no much larger clone stands one base away.

Sequencing was performed on PBMCs. The TCR sequence derives from a woman in her sixties or seventies in good health and CMV-seropositive. Recombination linked TRBV5-5 to TRBJ1-6; possibly the D gene is TRBD1, per 6 matching bases. The CDR3: CASSPTGLGNSPLHF. The nucleotides are TGTGCCAGCAGCCCAACAGGGCTGGGAAATTCACCCCTCCACTTT.